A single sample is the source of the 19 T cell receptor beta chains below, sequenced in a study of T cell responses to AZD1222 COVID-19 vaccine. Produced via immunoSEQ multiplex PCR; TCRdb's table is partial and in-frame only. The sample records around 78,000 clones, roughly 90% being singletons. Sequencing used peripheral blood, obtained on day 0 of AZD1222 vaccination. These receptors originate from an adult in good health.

Here the CDR3 reads CASSPPGKNEQFF. CDR3 DNA: TGTGCCAGCAGCCCACCGGGGAAGAATGAGCAGTTCTTC. The chain uses TRBV5-4 and TRBJ2-1, with D tentatively TRBD2 (5 bases). Germline V gives CDR1 SGHNT, CDR2 YYREEE (reference sequence). Trimming cost V 4 bases and J 7 bases, with 12 bases left between them. This CDR3 is built from 13 residues.

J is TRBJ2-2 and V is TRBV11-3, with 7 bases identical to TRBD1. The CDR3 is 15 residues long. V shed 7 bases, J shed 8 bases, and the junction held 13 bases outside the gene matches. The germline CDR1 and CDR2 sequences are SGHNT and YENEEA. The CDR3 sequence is CASIQGQAGPGELFF. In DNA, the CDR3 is TGTGCCAGCATTCAAGGACAGGCCGGTCCGGGGGAGCTGTTTTTT.

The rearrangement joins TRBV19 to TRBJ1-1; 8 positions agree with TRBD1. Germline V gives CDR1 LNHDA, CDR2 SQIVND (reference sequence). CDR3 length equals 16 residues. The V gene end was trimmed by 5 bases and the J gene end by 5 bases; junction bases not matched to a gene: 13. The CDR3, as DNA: TGTGCCAGTAGTCCCTTTTCGACAGGGGCGCTGACTGAAGCTTTCTTT. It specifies CASSPFSTGALTEAFF.

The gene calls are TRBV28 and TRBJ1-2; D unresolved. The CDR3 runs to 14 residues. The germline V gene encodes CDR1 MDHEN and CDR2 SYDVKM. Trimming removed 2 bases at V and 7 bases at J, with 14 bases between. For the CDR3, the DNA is TGTGCCAGCAGTTTACCCGACCTGCTGGGTGGCTACACCTTC. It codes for CASSLPDLLGGYTF.

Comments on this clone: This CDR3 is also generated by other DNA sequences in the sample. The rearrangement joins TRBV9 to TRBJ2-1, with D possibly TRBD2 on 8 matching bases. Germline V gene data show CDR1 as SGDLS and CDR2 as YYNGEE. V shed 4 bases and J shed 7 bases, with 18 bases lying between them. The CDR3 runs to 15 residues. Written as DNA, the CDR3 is TGTGCCAGCAGCTCAGGGGGGGCGGGGGGAAATGAGCAGTTCTTC. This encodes CASSSGGAGGNEQFF.

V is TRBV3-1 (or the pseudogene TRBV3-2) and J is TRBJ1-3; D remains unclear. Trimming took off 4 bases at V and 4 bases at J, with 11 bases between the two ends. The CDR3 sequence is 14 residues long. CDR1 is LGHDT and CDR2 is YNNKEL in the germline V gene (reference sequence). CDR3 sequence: CASSLLFRGNTIYF. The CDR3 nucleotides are TGTGCCAGCAGCCTTCTCTTTCGGGGAAACACCATATATTTT.

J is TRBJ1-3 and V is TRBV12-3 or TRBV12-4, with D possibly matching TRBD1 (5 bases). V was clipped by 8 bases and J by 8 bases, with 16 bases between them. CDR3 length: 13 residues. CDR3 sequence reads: CASGRGGEYTIYF. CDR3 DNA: TGTGCCAGCGGGCGAGGAGGGGAATACACCATATATTTT.

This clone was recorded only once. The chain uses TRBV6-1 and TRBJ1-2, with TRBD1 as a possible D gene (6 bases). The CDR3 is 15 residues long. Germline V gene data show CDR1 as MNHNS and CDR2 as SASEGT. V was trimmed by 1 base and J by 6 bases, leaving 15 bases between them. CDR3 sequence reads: CASSEGPGASNGYTF. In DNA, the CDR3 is TGTGCCAGCAGTGAAGGGCCGGGGGCGAGTAATGGCTACACCTTC.

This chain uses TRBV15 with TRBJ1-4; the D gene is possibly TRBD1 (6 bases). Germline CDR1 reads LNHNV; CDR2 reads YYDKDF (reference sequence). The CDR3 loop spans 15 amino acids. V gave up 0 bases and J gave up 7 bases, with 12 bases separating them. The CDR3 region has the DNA TGTGCCACCAGCAGAGATGGGGGGCCCAGTGAAAAACTGTTTTTT. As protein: CATSRDGGPSEKLFF.

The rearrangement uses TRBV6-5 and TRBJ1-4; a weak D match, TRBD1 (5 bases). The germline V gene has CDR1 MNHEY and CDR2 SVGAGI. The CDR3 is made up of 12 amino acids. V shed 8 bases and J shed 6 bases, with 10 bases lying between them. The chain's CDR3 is CASWEQDEKLFF. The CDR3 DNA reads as TGTGCCAGCTGGGAACAGGATGAAAAACTGTTTTTT.

The CDR3 spells CASSSIDRVPQDGYTF. The CDR3, as DNA: TGTGCCAGCAGCTCGATAGACAGGGTCCCTCAGGATGGCTACACCTTC. The chain carries TRBV5-5 and TRBJ1-2, with 7 positions matching TRBD1. The CDR3 is 16 residues long. CDR1 SGHKS and CDR2 YYEKEE come from the germline V gene (reference sequence). V shed 3 bases, J shed 6 bases, and the junction held 14 bases outside the gene matches.

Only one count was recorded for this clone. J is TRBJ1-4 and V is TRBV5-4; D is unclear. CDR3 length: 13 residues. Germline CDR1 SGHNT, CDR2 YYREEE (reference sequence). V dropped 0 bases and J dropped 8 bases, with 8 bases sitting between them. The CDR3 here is CASSLDPVEKLFF. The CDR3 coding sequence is TGTGCCAGCAGCTTGGACCCGGTCGAAAAACTGTTTTTT.

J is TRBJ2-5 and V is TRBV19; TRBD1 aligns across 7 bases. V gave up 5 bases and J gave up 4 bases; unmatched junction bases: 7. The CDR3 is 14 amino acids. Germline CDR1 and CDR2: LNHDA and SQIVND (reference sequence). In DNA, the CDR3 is TGTGCCAGTAGTCCAGGAAACAGGGGAGAGACCCAGTACTTC. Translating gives CASSPGNRGETQYF.

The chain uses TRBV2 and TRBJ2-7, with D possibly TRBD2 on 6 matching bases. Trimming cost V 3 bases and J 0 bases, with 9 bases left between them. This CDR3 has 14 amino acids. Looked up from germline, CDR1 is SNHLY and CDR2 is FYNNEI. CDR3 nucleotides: TGTGCCAGCAGTGATGGGGGGAGCTCCTACGAGCAGTACTTC. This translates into CASSDGGSSYEQYF.

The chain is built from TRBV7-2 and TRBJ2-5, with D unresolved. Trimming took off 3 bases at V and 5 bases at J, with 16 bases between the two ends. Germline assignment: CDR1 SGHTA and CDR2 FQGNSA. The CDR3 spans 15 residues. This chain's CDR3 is CASSLGLYPGETQYF. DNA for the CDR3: TGTGCCAGCAGCTTGGGCCTCTATCCTGGGGAGACCCAGTACTTC. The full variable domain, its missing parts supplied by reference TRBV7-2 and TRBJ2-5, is GAGVSQSPSNKVTEKGKDVELRCDPISGHTALYWYRQSLGQGLEFLIYFQGNSAPDKSGLPSDRFSAERTGGSVSTLTIQRTQQEDSAVYLCASSLGLYPGETQYFGPGTRLLVL.

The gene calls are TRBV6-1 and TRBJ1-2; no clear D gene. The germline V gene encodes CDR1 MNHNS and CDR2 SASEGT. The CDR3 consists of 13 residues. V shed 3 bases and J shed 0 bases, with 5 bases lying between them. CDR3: CASSESANYGYTF. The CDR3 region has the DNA TGTGCCAGCAGTGAGTCAGCTAACTATGGCTACACCTTC.

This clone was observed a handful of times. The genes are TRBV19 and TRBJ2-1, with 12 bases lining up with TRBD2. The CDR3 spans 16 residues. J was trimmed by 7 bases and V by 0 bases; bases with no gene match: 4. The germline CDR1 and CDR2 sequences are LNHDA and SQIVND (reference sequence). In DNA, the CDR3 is TGTGCCAGTAGTATAGATGCGACTAGCGGGAGAAATGAGCAGTTCTTC. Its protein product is CASSIDATSGRNEQFF.

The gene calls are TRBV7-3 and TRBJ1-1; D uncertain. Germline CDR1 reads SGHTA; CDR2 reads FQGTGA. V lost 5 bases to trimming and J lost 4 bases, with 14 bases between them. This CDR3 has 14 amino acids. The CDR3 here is CASSRTEDGTEAFF. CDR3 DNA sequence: TGTGCCAGCAGCAGGACCGAGGATGGCACTGAAGCTTTCTTT.

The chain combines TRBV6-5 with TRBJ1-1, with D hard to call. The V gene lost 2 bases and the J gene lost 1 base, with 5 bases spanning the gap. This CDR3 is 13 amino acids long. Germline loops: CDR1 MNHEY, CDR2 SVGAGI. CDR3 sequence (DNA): TGTGCCAGCAGTTACCGCAGGAACACTGAAGCTTTCTTT. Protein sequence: CASSYRRNTEAFF.